The 14 T cell receptor beta chains presented below share a single source sample, sequenced in a study of blood T cell repertoires in COVID-19. The repertoire was sequenced with immunoSEQ multiplex PCR; TCRdb's copy has only in-frame clones and lacks some. This sample yields around 80,000 clones, of which over 70% are seen a single time; over 5.5% belongs to the top ten. Sequences were obtained from peripheral blood. These receptors were obtained from a man aged 50 to 60 with active or convalescent COVID-19.

The chain has TRBV27 and TRBJ2-7, with D maybe TRBD1 (5 bases). The germline V gene has CDR1 MNHEY and CDR2 SMNVEV (reference sequence). CDR3 size: 14 residues. The ends were cut back, 5 bases at V and 2 bases at J, with 13 bases in the middle. The CDR3: CASSDSYPAYEQYF. The DNA of the CDR3 is TGTGCCAGCAGTGACAGTTACCCGGCCTACGAGCAGTACTTC.

The rearrangement links TRBV27 to TRBJ1-5; a possible D gene is TRBD1 (5 bases). The germline V gene encodes CDR1 MNHEY and CDR2 SMNVEV (reference sequence). The CDR3 runs 14 residues. V lost 8 bases and J lost 2, with 13 bases in between. DNA for the CDR3: TGTGCCAGCGGTCCGCTACAGGGCAATCAGCCCCAGCATTTT. Its protein is CASGPLQGNQPQHF.

V gene TRBV6-5 combines with J gene TRBJ2-7; 13 positions match TRBD2. Germline CDR1 reads MNHEY; CDR2 reads SVGAGI. V trimming: 6 bases; J trimming: 4 bases; junction bases outside the gene matches: 6. The CDR3 totals 15 residues. The CDR3: CASRLLAGGPYEQYF. The CDR3 DNA follows: TGTGCCAGCAGACTACTAGCGGGGGGGCCTTACGAGCAGTACTTC.

The J gene is TRBJ1-6, the V gene TRBV6-4; perhaps TRBD1 as D (6 bases). The CDR3 runs to 15 residues. From germline, CDR1 is MRHNA and CDR2 SNTAGT. Trimming stripped 8 bases from V and 7 bases from J, with 18 bases between. The CDR3 sequence is CASVTGQLLNSPLHF. CDR3 DNA sequence: TGTGCCAGCGTGACCGGACAGCTTCTAAATTCACCCCTCCACTTT.

The chain links TRBV27 to TRBJ2-1, with TRBD2 matching over 11 bases. The CDR3 has 19 residues. CDR1 MNHEY and CDR2 SMNVEV come from the germline V gene (reference sequence). V dropped 5 bases and J dropped 4; count of bases not matched to a gene: 16. In DNA, the CDR3 is TGTGCCAGCAGTCCCGGTGGGCTAGCGGGGGGCCGGGGTTACAATGAGCAGTTCTTC. This sequence encodes CASSPGGLAGGRGYNEQFF.

To note about this clone: Other DNA sequences in the same sample also yield this CDR3. The chain is built from TRBV7-2 and TRBJ2-5, with D perhaps matching TRBD2 (9 bases). This CDR3 comprises 15 residues. With 7 bases removed from V and 9 bases from J, the gap between germline ends came to 24 bases. CDR1 is SGHTA, CDR2 FQGNSA, per germline. CDR3 amino acids: CASNQGAGGFGAQYF. As DNA, the CDR3 is TGTGCCAGCAACCAGGGGGCGGGGGGGTTTGGGGCCCAGTACTTC.

The sample holds a few counts of this clone. The J gene is TRBJ1-1, the V gene TRBV7-3; the D gene is possibly TRBD1 (5 bases). V lost 5 bases, J lost 1 base, and 14 bases lay in between. CDR1 and CDR2 (germline): SGHTA, FQGTGA. The CDR3 contains 15 residues. CDR3 nucleotides: TGTGCCAGCAGCCCCTACGGGGGGAAGAACACTGAAGCTTTCTTT. It is translated as CASSPYGGKNTEAFF.

This chain connects TRBV3-1 (or the pseudogene TRBV3-2) to TRBJ2-3; tentatively, D is TRBD2 (6 bases). This CDR3 contains 13 residues. Germline V gene lookup returns CDR1 LGHDT and CDR2 YNNKEL (reference sequence). Trimming removed 4 bases at V and 1 base at J, with 6 bases between. In nucleotides, the CDR3 is TGTGCCAGCAGCCGGGGGGGCACAGATACGCAGTATTTT. Translation gives CASSRGGTDTQYF.

The chain links TRBV15 to TRBJ2-3; 7 bases match TRBD2. Germline assignment: CDR1 LNHNV and CDR2 YYDKDF (reference sequence). The V and J ends lost 9 bases and 1 base, in that order; junction bases with no gene match: 7. This CDR3 region has 14 residues. CDR3 residues: CATGRDWGTDTQYF. The CDR3 DNA sequence: TGTGCCACAGGGAGGGACTGGGGCACAGATACGCAGTATTTT.

The chain uses TRBV2 and TRBJ1-2; 10 bases align to TRBD1. The ends lost 4 bases at V and 7 bases at J; junction bases unmatched: 3. The CDR3 runs to 13 residues. The germline V gene has CDR1 SNHLY and CDR2 FYNNEI. CDR3 sequence (DNA): TGTGCCAGCAGTGGGGGACAGGGGTCTGGCTACACCTTC. Translating it yields CASSGGQGSGYTF.

This clone occurred once. The rearrangement uses TRBV6-2 or TRBV6-3 and TRBJ2-1; 13 nucleotides agree with TRBD2. V lost 1 base to trimming and J lost 0 bases; unmatched junction nucleotides: 6. CDR3 length equals 19 residues. Germline V gene sequence: CDR1 MNHEY, CDR2 SVGEGT. The CDR3 reads CASSYLPRTSGSSYNEQFF. Here the CDR3 DNA reads TGTGCCAGCAGTTACTTACCACGGACTAGCGGGAGCTCCTACAATGAGCAGTTCTTC.

There are many counts of this clone. The genes are TRBV5-1 and TRBJ1-1; D is perhaps TRBD1 (5 bases). Trimming removed 4 bases from V and 0 bases from J, with 10 bases in between. Per germline, CDR1 SGHRS and CDR2 YFSETQ. The CDR3 contains 14 residues. CDR3 in DNA: TGCGCCAGCAGCCGACAGAATTTGAACACTGAAGCTTTCTTT. Translated, it gives CASSRQNLNTEAFF.

In its sample, this clone was seen once. This sequence joins TRBV6-6 and TRBJ1-6, with TRBD1 matching 10 bases. Per germline, CDR1 MNHNY and CDR2 SVGAGI (reference sequence). This CDR3 spans 14 amino acids. Losses at the gene ends were 7 bases for V and 10 bases for J; bases not matched to a gene: 7. CDR3 in DNA: TGTGCCAGCATTAGACAGGGGGCAAGGTCACCCCTCCACTTT. As protein: CASIRQGARSPLHF.

This chain links TRBV19 with TRBJ1-5, with D perhaps matching TRBD1 (6 bases). Trimming shortened V by 5 bases and J by 1 base, and 12 bases separated the two germline ends. The CDR3 contains 15 residues. Germline V gene sequence: CDR1 LNHDA, CDR2 SQIVND (reference sequence). The CDR3 loop reads CASSGGGGSNQPQHF. In nucleotides, the CDR3 is TGTGCCAGTAGTGGCGGGGGGGGCAGCAATCAGCCCCAGCATTTT.